This T cell receptor beta chain was obtained from a study of blood T cell repertoires in COVID-19. Overall study context: COVID-19 samples, acute and convalescent, were from the United States, Italy and Spain. T cells, B-cell-depleted T cells, or PBMCs provided the cDNA or gDNA that served as material.

The authors' processing: Using reference gene primer amplification, nucleated cell counts were estimated. Clones were sequenced by immunoSEQ multiplex PCR, and TCRdb holds only the in-frame ones, with some missing. That table gives V, J and clone size, and the DNA gave D and trimming. Of over 150,000 clones listed, roughly 85% are singletons. Only one count was recorded for this clone. Seattle patient enrollment occurred during active infection, with longitudinal follow-up thereafter. The sample comprised peripheral blood. The source of this sequence is a woman in her fifties or sixties with COVID-19, enrolled during active disease.

The CDR3 nucleotides read TGTGCCAGACTAAGACTCGTCCTAAAGCAGTACGTC. It specifies CARLRLVLKQYV. The rearrangement joins TRBV6-5 to TRBJ2-7; D unclear. V was shortened by 9 bases and J by 8 bases, with 17 bases between the two germline ends. From germline, CDR1 is MNHEY and CDR2 SVGAGI. The CDR3 is 12 residues long.